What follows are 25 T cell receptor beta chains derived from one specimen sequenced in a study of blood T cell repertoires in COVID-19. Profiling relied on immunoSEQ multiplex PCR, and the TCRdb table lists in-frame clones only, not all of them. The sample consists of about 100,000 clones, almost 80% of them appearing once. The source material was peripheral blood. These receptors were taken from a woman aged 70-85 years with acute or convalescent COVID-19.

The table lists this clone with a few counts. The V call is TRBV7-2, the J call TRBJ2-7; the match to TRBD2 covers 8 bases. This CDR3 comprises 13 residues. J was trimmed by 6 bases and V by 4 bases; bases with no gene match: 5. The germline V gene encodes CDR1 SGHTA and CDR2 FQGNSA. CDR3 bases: TGTGCCAGCAGCTCTCACGGGGGGGGCGAGCAGTACGTC. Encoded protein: CASSSHGGGEQYV.

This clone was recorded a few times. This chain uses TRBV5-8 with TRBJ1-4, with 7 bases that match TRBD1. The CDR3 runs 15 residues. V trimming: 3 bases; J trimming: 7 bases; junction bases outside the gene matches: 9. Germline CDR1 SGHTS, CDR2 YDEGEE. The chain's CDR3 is CASSYTGVVGEKLFF. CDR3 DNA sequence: TGTGCCAGCAGCTACACAGGGGTCGTTGGTGAAAAACTGTTTTTT.

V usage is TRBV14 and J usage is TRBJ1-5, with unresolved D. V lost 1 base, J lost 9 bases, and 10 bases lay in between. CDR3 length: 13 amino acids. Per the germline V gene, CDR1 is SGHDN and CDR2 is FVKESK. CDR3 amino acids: CASSQVPRGPQHF. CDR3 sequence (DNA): TGTGCCAGCAGCCAAGTTCCCCGGGGGCCCCAGCATTTT.

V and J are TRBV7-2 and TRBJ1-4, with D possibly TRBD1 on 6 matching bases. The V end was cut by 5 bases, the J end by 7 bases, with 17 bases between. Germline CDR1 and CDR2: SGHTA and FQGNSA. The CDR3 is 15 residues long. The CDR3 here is CASSPTPGASEKLFF. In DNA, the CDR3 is TGTGCCAGCAGCCCAACGCCAGGGGCGAGTGAAAAACTGTTTTTT.

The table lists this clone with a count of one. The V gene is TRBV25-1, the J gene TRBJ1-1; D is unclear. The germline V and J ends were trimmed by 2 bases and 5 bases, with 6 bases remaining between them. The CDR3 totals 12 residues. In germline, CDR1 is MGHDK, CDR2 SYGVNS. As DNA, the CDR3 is TGTGCCAGCAGTGAAACTGCTACTGAAGCTTTCTTT. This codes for CASSETATEAFF.

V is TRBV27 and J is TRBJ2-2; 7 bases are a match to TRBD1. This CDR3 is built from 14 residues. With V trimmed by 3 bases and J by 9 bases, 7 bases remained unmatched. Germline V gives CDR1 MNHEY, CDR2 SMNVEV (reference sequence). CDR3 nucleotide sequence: TGTGCCAGCAGTTTCAGGGGGATCGAAAGGGAGCTGTTTTTT. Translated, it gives CASSFRGIERELFF.

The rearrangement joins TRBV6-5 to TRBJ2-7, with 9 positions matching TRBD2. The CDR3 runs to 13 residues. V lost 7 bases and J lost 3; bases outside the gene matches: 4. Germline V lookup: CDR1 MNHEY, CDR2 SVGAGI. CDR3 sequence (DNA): TGTGCCAGCAATAGCGGGGGTATCTACGAGCAGTACTTC. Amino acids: CASNSGGIYEQYF.

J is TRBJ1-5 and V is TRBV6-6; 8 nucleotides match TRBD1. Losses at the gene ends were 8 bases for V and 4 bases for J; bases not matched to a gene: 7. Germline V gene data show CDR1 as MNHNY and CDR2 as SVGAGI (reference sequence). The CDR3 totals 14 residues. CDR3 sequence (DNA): TGTGCCAGCGGTCCACAGGGGGTAAATCAGCCCCAGCATTTT. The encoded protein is CASGPQGVNQPQHF.

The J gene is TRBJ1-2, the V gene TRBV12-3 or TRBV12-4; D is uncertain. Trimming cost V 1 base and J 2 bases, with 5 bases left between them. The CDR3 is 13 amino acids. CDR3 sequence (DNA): TGTGCCAGCAGTTTAGTGGAGAACTATGGCTACACCTTC. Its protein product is CASSLVENYGYTF.

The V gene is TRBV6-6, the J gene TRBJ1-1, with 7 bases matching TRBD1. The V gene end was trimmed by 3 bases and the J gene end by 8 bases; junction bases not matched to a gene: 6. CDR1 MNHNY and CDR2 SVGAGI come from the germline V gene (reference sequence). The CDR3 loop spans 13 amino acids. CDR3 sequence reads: CASSYSQGSEAFF. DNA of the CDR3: TGTGCCAGCAGTTATTCACAGGGGTCGGAAGCTTTCTTT.

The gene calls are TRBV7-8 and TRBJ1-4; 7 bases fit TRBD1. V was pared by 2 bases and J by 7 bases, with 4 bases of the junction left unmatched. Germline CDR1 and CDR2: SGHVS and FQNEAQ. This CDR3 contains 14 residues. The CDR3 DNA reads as TGTGCCAGCAGCTTATCAGGGGGAGGTGAAAAACTGTTTTTT. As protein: CASSLSGGGEKLFF.

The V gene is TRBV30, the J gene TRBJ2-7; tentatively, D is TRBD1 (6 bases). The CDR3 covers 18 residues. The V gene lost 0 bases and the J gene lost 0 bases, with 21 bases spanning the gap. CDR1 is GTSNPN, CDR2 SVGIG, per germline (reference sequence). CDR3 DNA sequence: TGTGCCTGGAGTGTACCGAGGGGGACGGCAGGGCGCTCCTACGAGCAGTACTTC. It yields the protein CAWSVPRGTAGRSYEQYF.

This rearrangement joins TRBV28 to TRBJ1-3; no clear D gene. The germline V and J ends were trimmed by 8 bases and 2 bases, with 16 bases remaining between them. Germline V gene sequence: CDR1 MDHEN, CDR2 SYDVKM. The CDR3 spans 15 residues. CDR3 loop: CASGIGVPPGNTIYF. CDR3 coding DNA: TGTGCCAGCGGGATCGGGGTACCACCTGGAAACACCATATATTTT.

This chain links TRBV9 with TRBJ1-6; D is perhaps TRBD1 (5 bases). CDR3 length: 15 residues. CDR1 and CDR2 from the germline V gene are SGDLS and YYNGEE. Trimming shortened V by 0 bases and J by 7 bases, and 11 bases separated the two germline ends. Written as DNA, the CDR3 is TGTGCCAGCAGCGTAGCTCAGGGTAGGAATTCACCCCTCCACTTT. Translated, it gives CASSVAQGRNSPLHF.

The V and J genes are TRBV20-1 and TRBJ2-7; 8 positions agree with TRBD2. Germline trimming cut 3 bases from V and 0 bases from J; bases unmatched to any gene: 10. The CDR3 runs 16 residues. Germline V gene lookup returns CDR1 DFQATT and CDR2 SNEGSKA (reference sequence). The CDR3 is CSASPTGGAFSYEQYV. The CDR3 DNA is TGCAGTGCTAGTCCTACGGGGGGGGCCTTCTCCTACGAGCAGTACGTC.

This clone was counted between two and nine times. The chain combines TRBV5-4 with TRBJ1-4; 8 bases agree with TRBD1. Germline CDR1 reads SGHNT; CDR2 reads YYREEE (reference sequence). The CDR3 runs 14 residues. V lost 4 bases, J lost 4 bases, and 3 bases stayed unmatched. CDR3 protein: CASSPDRGNEKLFF. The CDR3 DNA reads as TGTGCCAGCAGCCCCGACAGGGGTAATGAAAAACTGTTTTTT.

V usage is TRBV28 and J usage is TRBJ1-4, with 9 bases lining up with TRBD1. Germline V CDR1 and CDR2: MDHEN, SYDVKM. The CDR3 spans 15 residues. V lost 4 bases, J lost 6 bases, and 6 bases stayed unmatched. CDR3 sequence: CASSSGQGTYEKLFF. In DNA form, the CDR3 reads TGTGCCAGCAGTTCGGGACAGGGAACCTATGAAAAACTGTTTTTT.

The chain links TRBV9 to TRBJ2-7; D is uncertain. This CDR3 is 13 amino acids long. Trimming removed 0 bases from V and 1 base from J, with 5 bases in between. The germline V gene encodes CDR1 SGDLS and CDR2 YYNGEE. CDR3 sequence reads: CASSVETSYEQYF. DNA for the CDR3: TGTGCCAGCAGCGTAGAAACTTCCTACGAGCAGTACTTC.

The CDR3 region is CASSLVNRGGGKLFF. The CDR3 DNA follows: TGTGCCAGCAGCTTAGTGAACAGGGGGGGCGGAAAACTGTTTTTT. The chain employs TRBV7-2 and TRBJ1-4, with TRBD1 identical over 8 bases. J was trimmed by 10 bases and V by 1 base; bases with no gene match: 8. Germline V gives CDR1 SGHTA, CDR2 FQGNSA. CDR3 size: 15 residues.

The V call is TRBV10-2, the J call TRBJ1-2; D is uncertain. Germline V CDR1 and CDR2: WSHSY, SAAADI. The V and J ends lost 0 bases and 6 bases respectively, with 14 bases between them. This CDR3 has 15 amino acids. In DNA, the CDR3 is TGCGCCAGCAGTGAGTCGAACGCCAGGCCACATGGCTACACCTTC. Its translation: CASSESNARPHGYTF.

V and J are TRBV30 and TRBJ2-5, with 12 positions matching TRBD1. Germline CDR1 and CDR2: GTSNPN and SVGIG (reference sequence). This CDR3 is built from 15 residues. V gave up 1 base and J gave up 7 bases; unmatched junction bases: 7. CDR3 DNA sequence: TGTGCCTGGAGTGAGGGGACAGGGGGCTCAGCGACCCAGTACTTC. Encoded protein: CAWSEGTGGSATQYF.

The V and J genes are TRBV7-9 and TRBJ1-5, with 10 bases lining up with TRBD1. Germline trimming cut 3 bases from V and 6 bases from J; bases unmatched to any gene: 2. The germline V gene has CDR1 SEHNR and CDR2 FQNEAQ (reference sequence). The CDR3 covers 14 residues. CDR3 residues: CASSFGTGAQPQHF. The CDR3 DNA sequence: TGTGCCAGCAGCTTTGGGACAGGGGCTCAGCCCCAGCATTTT.

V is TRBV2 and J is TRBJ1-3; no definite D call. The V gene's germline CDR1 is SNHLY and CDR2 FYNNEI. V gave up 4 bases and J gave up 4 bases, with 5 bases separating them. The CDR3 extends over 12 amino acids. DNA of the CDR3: TGTGCCAGCAGTGTCGAGGGAAACACCATATATTTT. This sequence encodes CASSVEGNTIYF.

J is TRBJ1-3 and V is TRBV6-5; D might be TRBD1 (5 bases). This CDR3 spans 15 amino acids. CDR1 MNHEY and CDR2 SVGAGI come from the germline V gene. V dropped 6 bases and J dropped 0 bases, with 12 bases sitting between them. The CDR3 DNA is TGTGCCAGCAGGGTAGGACACTTCTCTGGAAACACCATATATTTT. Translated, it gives CASRVGHFSGNTIYF.

Here the CDR3 DNA reads TGTGCCAGCAGCTTAGGTGCCGGACAGCAAGAGACCCAGTACTTC. This codes for CASSLGAGQQETQYF. The chain joins TRBV11-2 to TRBJ2-5, with D maybe TRBD1 (6 bases). There are 15 residues in the CDR3. The germline gives CDR1 SGHAT, CDR2 FQNNGV. V was pared by 1 base and J by 2 bases, with 11 bases between.